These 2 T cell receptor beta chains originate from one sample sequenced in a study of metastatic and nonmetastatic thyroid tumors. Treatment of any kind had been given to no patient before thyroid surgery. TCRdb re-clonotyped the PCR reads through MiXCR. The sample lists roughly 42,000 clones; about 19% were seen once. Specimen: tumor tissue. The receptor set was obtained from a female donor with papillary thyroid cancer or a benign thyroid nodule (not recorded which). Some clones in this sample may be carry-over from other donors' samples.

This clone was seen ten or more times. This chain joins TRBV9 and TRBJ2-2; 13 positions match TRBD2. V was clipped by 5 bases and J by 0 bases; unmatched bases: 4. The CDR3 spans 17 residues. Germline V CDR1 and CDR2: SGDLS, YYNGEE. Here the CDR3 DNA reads TGTGCCAGCAGAGGGGGACTAGCGGGATCGAACACCGGGGAGCTGTTTTTT. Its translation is CASRGGLAGSNTGELFF.

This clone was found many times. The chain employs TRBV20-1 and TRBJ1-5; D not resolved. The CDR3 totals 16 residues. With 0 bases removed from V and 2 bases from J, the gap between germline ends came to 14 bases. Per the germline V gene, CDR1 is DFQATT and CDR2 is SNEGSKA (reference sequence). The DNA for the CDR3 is TGCAGTGCTAGAGATCAGGCTCCTGGAGGCAATCAGCCCCAGCATTTT. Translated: CSARDQAPGGNQPQHF.